This T cell receptor (beta chain) was documented in a study of blood T cell repertoires in COVID-19. Background on the study: COVID-19 samples collected from the United States, Italy and Spain covered acute and convalescent phases. PBMCs, B-cell-depleted T cells, or T cells were the source of the cDNA or gDNA that made up the material.

Original processing notes: By means of reference gene primer amplification, nucleated cell counts were estimated. The repertoire was sequenced with immunoSEQ multiplex PCR; TCRdb's copy has only in-frame clones and lacks some. For V, J and clone size, that table is used; D and trimming come from the DNA. Found here are about 310,000 clones, around 90% of them singletons; the top ten hold 3.5% to 4.5%. Germline assignment: CDR1 SGHRS and CDR2 YFSETQ. There are 15 residues in the CDR3. V was shortened by 2 bases and J by 4 bases, with 15 bases between the two germline ends. Participants spanned ages roughly 18 to 95 years and resided in about two dozen US areas.

The chain uses TRBV5-1 and TRBJ1-1; a weak D match, TRBD1 (6 bases). This TCR derives from a woman aged 18-30 years with acute COVID-19. The sample taken for sequencing was PBMCs or T cells enriched from blood (not recorded which). CDR3 bases: TGCGCCAGCAGCTTTGACCCAGGGGAGGGCACTGAAGCTTTCTTT. It is translated as CASSFDPGEGTEAFF.